The 32 T cell receptor beta chains below all came from one sample that was sequenced in a study of blood T cell repertoires in COVID-19. Sequencing used immunoSEQ multiplex PCR; TCRdb keeps in-frame clones, though not all of them. The sample lists 35,000 to 45,000 clones; approximately 89% were seen once. The specimen sequenced was peripheral blood. These receptor sequences come from a human donor in a cohort sampled during active COVID-19.

This chain links TRBV25-1 with TRBJ1-1, with 7 bases matching TRBD1. With V trimmed by 6 bases and J by 3 bases, 7 bases remained unmatched. Germline loops: CDR1 MGHDK, CDR2 SYGVNS. The length of the CDR3 is 14 residues. CDR3 amino acids: CASRLGGRDTEAFF. The CDR3 DNA reads as TGTGCCAGCAGACTAGGGGGCAGGGACACTGAAGCTTTCTTT.

The rearrangement uses TRBV9 and TRBJ1-2, with a tentative D call TRBD1 (6 bases). The germline V gene has CDR1 SGDLS and CDR2 YYNGEE. With 2 bases removed from V and 6 bases from J, the gap between germline ends came to 17 bases. There are 15 residues in the CDR3. This chain's CDR3 is CASSVGAGSLDGYTF. The CDR3 coding sequence is TGTGCCAGCAGCGTGGGGGCAGGGAGTCTGGATGGCTACACCTTC.

J is TRBJ2-2 and V is TRBV9; the D is unclear. V dropped 1 base and J dropped 5 bases, with 9 bases sitting between them. Germline V gene lookup returns CDR1 SGDLS and CDR2 YYNGEE. There are 14 residues in the CDR3. The CDR3 nucleotides are TGTGCCAGCAGCGTAAAGTTAGAGACCGGGGAGCTGTTTTTT. Translated, it gives CASSVKLETGELFF. The full variable domain, its missing parts supplied by reference TRBV9 and TRBJ2-2, is DSGVTQTPKHLITATGQRVTLRCSPRSGDLSVYWYQQSLDQGLQFLIQYYNGEERAKGNILERFSAQQFPDLHSELNLSSLELGDSALYFCASSVKLETGELFFGEGSRLTVL.

This chain links TRBV11-2 with TRBJ2-3; 10 positions match TRBD2. Germline V gene sequence: CDR1 SGHAT, CDR2 FQNNGV. This CDR3 has 13 residues. Unmatched junction bases numbered 4, after V lost 5 bases and J lost 8 bases. CDR3 DNA: TGTGCCAGCAGCACGGGACTAGCGCCTACGCAGTATTTT. Translated: CASSTGLAPTQYF.

The chain uses TRBV9 and TRBJ2-1, with 9 bases identical to TRBD2. The CDR3 runs to 13 residues. Trimming cost V 3 bases and J 12 bases; bases outside gene matches: 7. The V gene's germline CDR1 is SGDLS and CDR2 YYNGEE. CDR3 protein: CASSGTLAGLQFF. The CDR3 nucleotides are TGTGCCAGCAGCGGAACACTAGCGGGTTTGCAGTTCTTC.

The J gene is TRBJ1-4, the V gene TRBV6-2 or TRBV6-3; 9 nucleotides match TRBD1. After removal of 4 bases from V and 8 bases from J, the junction contained 5 bases not matched to a gene. CDR3 length: 14 residues. Germline CDR1 and CDR2: MNHEY and SVGEGT. The CDR3 is CASSSGQGREKLFF. CDR3 bases: TGTGCCAGCAGTTCGGGACAGGGACGAGAAAAACTGTTTTTT.

The V gene is TRBV6-1, the J gene TRBJ1-5; 8 nucleotides match TRBD1. CDR1 and CDR2 (germline): MNHNS, SASEGT. The V and J ends lost 4 bases and 4 bases, in that order; junction bases with no gene match: 18. The CDR3 runs 19 residues. CDR3 in amino acids: CASSARAYRGGKRNQPQHF. The DNA for the CDR3 is TGTGCCAGCAGTGCACGAGCCTACAGGGGGGGGAAGAGGAATCAGCCCCAGCATTTT.

This chain uses TRBV21-1 with TRBJ2-2; the table gives TRBD1 as D, unverified against the DNA. TRBV21-1 is noted as a pseudogene. The CDR3 length is 17 residues. In DNA form, the CDR3 reads TGTGCCAGCAGCAAAAGACCGGGACAGGGATGCACCGGGGAGCTGTTTTTT. The encoded protein is CASSKRPGQGCTGELFF.

The chain employs TRBV9 and TRBJ2-1; D is unclear. The V and J ends lost 0 bases and 0 bases respectively, with 13 bases between them. The CDR3 contains 17 residues. Germline V CDR1 and CDR2: SGDLS, YYNGEE. The DNA of the CDR3 is TGTGCCAGCAGCGTAGGTGGGCGAATTAGCTCCTACAATGAGCAGTTCTTC. Encoded protein: CASSVGGRISSYNEQFF.

The chain uses TRBV5-6 and TRBJ2-2, with 9 bases that match TRBD2. The CDR3 sequence is 17 residues long. The trim removed 1 base at V and 3 bases at J, leaving 7 bases unmatched. CDR1 is SGHDT and CDR2 is YYEEEE in the germline V gene. The CDR3 DNA reads as TGTGCCAGCAGCTTGAGTCTAGCGGGGAGATACACCGGGGAGCTGTTTTTT. This translates into CASSLSLAGRYTGELFF.

CDR3 in DNA: TGTGCCAGCAGCTCACCCGGGACAGGGGGTAACGAGCAGTACTTC. Translation gives CASSSPGTGGNEQYF. The chain uses TRBV7-2 and TRBJ2-7, with TRBD1 matching over 11 bases. The CDR3 is made up of 15 amino acids. CDR1 is SGHTA and CDR2 is FQGNSA in the germline V gene. The J segment lost 5 bases and the V segment lost 4 bases, leaving 7 bases of the junction unmatched.

The CDR3 nucleotides read TGTGCCAGCAGCGACGGACGACAGGGGGCCTCCCTCTATGGCTACACCTTC. This sequence encodes CASSDGRQGASLYGYTF. The rearrangement uses TRBV6-2 or TRBV6-3 and TRBJ1-2, with 10 bases fitting TRBD1. The V gene end was trimmed by 6 bases and the J gene end by 4 bases; junction bases not matched to a gene: 14. The CDR3 runs to 17 residues. The germline CDR1 and CDR2 sequences are MNHEY and SVGEGT.

The chain combines TRBV28 with TRBJ1-2; 7 bases match TRBD1. The junction had 5 bases not matched to a gene; V was cut back by 6 bases and J by 7 bases. The germline V gene encodes CDR1 MDHEN and CDR2 SYDVKM. CDR3 length: 12 residues. CDR3 bases: TGTGCCAGCAGCAACAGGGGTCTTGGCTACACCTTC. Protein sequence: CASSNRGLGYTF.

The rearrangement links TRBV6-5 to TRBJ1-6; no definite D call. Germline assignment: CDR1 MNHEY and CDR2 SVGAGI. The V end lost 10 bases, the J end lost 7 bases, and 20 bases lay between the germline ends. The CDR3 contains 15 residues. CDR3 in amino acids: CATPKEGVGNSPLHF. CDR3 nucleotides: TGTGCCACCCCAAAGGAGGGAGTCGGGAATTCACCCCTCCACTTT.

The chain carries TRBV6-6 and TRBJ2-2; the D gene is possibly TRBD1 (6 bases). The germline V gene encodes CDR1 MNHNY and CDR2 SVGAGI (reference sequence). The V end lost 9 bases, the J end lost 0 bases, and 14 bases lay between the germline ends. This CDR3 has 15 residues. The CDR3 nucleotides read TGTGCCAGTACTAGGGACAATGCGAACACCGGGGAGCTGTTTTTT. Its protein is CASTRDNANTGELFF.

This clone appeared a single time. The gene calls are TRBV29-1 and TRBJ1-2; D not resolved. In germline, CDR1 is SQVTM, CDR2 ANQGSEA. This CDR3 contains 11 residues. Trimming stripped 4 bases from V and 2 bases from J, with 5 bases between. The CDR3: CSVVKNYGYTF. The DNA of the CDR3 is TGCAGCGTTGTAAAAAACTATGGCTACACCTTC.

This clone appeared once. The genes are TRBV3-1 (or the pseudogene TRBV3-2) and TRBJ2-3; 9 nucleotides line up with TRBD2. Germline CDR1 reads LGHDT; CDR2 reads YNNKEL (reference sequence). Germline trimming cut 4 bases from V and 1 base from J; bases unmatched to any gene: 3. CDR3 length: 15 amino acids. The DNA of the CDR3 is TGTGCCAGCAGCCTAGCGGGAGTAGGCACAGATACGCAGTATTTT. The encoded protein is CASSLAGVGTDTQYF.

CDR3 residues: CASQTSGISYEQYF. CDR3 DNA sequence: TGTGCCAGCCAGACTAGCGGAATTTCCTACGAGCAGTACTTC. V gene TRBV27 combines with J gene TRBJ2-7; 9 positions match TRBD2. Germline V gene lookup returns CDR1 MNHEY and CDR2 SMNVEV (reference sequence). The ends lost 8 bases at V and 1 base at J; junction bases unmatched: 6. The CDR3 extends over 14 amino acids.

The CDR3 coding sequence is TGTGCCAGTCTCAAAGCAGAGGCTGGGGCCAACGTCCTGACTTTC. This translates into CASLKAEAGANVLTF. The V and J genes are TRBV19 and TRBJ2-6; D is ambiguous. With 8 bases removed from V and 2 bases from J, the gap between germline ends came to 13 bases. The CDR3 totals 15 residues. The germline CDR1 and CDR2 sequences are LNHDA and SQIVND (reference sequence).

The chain employs TRBV3-1 (or the pseudogene TRBV3-2) and TRBJ1-3; unclear D gene. Germline loops: CDR1 LGHDT, CDR2 YNNKEL (reference sequence). CDR3 length: 15 residues. With 4 bases removed from V and 2 bases from J, the gap between germline ends came to 12 bases. The CDR3 sequence: CASSPSHSTGNTIYF. DNA of the CDR3: TGTGCCAGCAGCCCCAGCCACAGCACTGGAAACACCATATATTTT.

The chain is built from TRBV2 and TRBJ1-2, with D tentatively TRBD1 (6 bases). Per germline, CDR1 SNHLY and CDR2 FYNNEI. V lost 5 bases and J 0 bases, leaving 13 bases between the germline ends. CDR3 size: 15 residues. The CDR3 is CASSFYRESNYGYTF. CDR3 bases: TGTGCCAGCAGTTTTTACAGGGAATCTAACTATGGCTACACCTTC. Using reference TRBV2 and TRBJ1-2 for the parts outside the CDR3, the full variable domain is EPEVTQTPSHQVTQMGQEVILRCVPISNHLYFYWYRQILGQKVEFLVSFYNNEISEKSEIFDDQFSVERPDGSNFTLKIRSTKLEDSAMYFCASSFYRESNYGYTFGSGTRLTVV.

The chain carries TRBV19 and TRBJ1-5; D is ambiguous. This CDR3 spans 16 amino acids. V gave up 4 bases and J gave up 5 bases, with 18 bases separating them. The V gene's germline CDR1 is LNHDA and CDR2 SQIVND (reference sequence). In DNA form, the CDR3 reads TGTGCCAGTAGTAAGGGAGGCCCGATGGGAGATCAGCCCCAGCATTTT. Protein product: CASSKGGPMGDQPQHF.

CDR3 region: CASSPSDSGRADTQYF. For the CDR3, the DNA is TGTGCCAGCAGTCCTTCGGATAGCGGGAGGGCAGATACGCAGTATTTT. The chain links TRBV28 to TRBJ2-3; the match to TRBD2 covers 11 bases. This CDR3 region has 16 residues. Germline CDR1 is MDHEN and CDR2 is SYDVKM. V gave up 5 bases and J gave up 4 bases; unmatched junction bases: 8.

The gene calls are TRBV28 and TRBJ2-1, with D maybe TRBD2 (6 bases). This CDR3 contains 13 residues. The germline CDR1 and CDR2 sequences are MDHEN and SYDVKM. Between the trimmed V and J ends, which lost 5 bases and 15 bases, there was a span of 20 bases. CDR3 amino acids: CASSGGLTRRRFF. The CDR3 DNA sequence: TGTGCCAGCAGTGGGGGACTCACGAGACGCCGGTTCTTC.

The chain has TRBV10-2 and TRBJ2-7; TRBD1 might be the D (6 bases). V lost 9 bases, J lost 7 bases, and 22 bases lay in between. Germline CDR1 is WSHSY and CDR2 is SAAADI. The CDR3 sequence is 14 residues long. The CDR3 nucleotides read TGCGCCAGTACAGGGTATGTCCCTCGGGGTGAGCAGTACTTC. Amino acids: CASTGYVPRGEQYF.

The rearrangement links TRBV6-1 to TRBJ2-7; a possible D gene is TRBD1 (5 bases). The CDR3 runs 17 residues. V lost 0 bases and J lost 7, with 22 bases in between. Germline values: CDR1 MNHNS, CDR2 SASEGT. CDR3 DNA sequence: TGTGCCAGCAGTGAAGCGCTAATAAGGCAGGGCCTTGGAGAGCAGTACTTC. This encodes CASSEALIRQGLGEQYF.

This clone appeared once. The DNA for the CDR3 is TGTGCCAGCTCCGGACAGGAGCGCTACAATGAGCAGTTCTTC. As protein: CASSGQERYNEQFF. The genes are TRBV18 and TRBJ2-1, with 7 positions matching TRBD1. CDR3 length: 14 residues. J was trimmed by 3 bases and V by 6 bases; bases with no gene match: 5. CDR1 and CDR2 from the germline V gene are KGHSH and LQKENI.

The gene calls are TRBV30 and TRBJ2-7, with 8 bases aligning to TRBD1. Per the germline V gene, CDR1 is GTSNPN and CDR2 is SVGIG (reference sequence). There are 12 residues in the CDR3. Trimming took 5 bases from V and 6 from J; bases not matched to a gene: 6. The CDR3, as DNA: TGTGCCTGGGATAGACAGGGGATCGAGCAGTACTTC. Amino acids: CAWDRQGIEQYF.

As concerns this clone: The junction and the germline gene differ at one end; a read error may be behind it. The chain links TRBV19 to TRBJ2-7; D remains unclear. CDR1 is LNHDA and CDR2 is SQIVND in the germline V gene (reference sequence). The CDR3 is made up of 9 amino acids. The CDR3 bases are TGTGCCAGTAGTACCCGTCTTCACTTC. It is translated as CASSTRLHF. The variable domain in full, completed from reference TRBV19 and TRBJ2-7, reads DGGITQSPKYLFRKEGQNVTLSCEQNLNHDAMYWYRQDPGQGLRLIYYSQIVNDFQKGDIAEGYSVSREKKESFPLTVTSAQKNPTAFYLCASSTRLHFGPGTRLTVT.

The rearrangement joins TRBV10-3 to TRBJ2-7; D might be TRBD2 (5 bases). Trimming took off 7 bases at V and 5 bases at J, with 12 bases between the two ends. CDR3 length equals 12 residues. Per germline, CDR1 ENHRY and CDR2 SYGVKD. The CDR3 loop is CAITRNGDEQYF. In DNA, the CDR3 is TGTGCCATCACCCGGAACGGGGACGAGCAGTACTTC.

This rearrangement joins TRBV11-2 to TRBJ1-1; the match to TRBD1 covers 8 bases. V was clipped by 5 bases and J by 4 bases; unmatched bases: 3. CDR1 is SGHAT and CDR2 is FQNNGV in the germline V gene. The CDR3 runs to 13 residues. CDR3 loop: CASSIDRGTEAFF. The CDR3 DNA reads TGTGCCAGCAGCATTGACAGGGGCACTGAAGCTTTCTTT.

The V call is TRBV15, the J call TRBJ2-5, with 13 bases identical to TRBD2. The germline gives CDR1 LNHNV, CDR2 YYDKDF (reference sequence). The J segment lost 4 bases and the V segment lost 3 bases, leaving 11 bases of the junction unmatched. The CDR3 has 18 residues. The CDR3 loop reads CATSSDETGLAGRETQYF. The CDR3 nucleotides read TGTGCCACCAGCAGCGATGAAACGGGACTAGCGGGGAGAGAGACCCAGTACTTC.